This record covers a single T cell receptor beta chain. As yet, its antigen is unknown. PCR employed 60 Vbeta and 13 Jbeta primers. Some clones are missing from TCRdb's copy, which holds only in-frame ones; the method was immunoSEQ multiplex PCR. The sample consists of roughly 170,000 clones, about 80% of them appearing once. The sample originates from a study of cytomegalovirus exposure and HLA in healthy donors. Study-wide background: Earlier, 110 million or so unique TCR beta sequences were recovered from around 200 million T cells by an analysis.

Overall study findings and caveats: CMV serostatus was the sole immune exposure information available. Analysis was performed later, and it showed HLA-associated TCR beta chains to be more clonally expanded than equally common others.

CDR3 length equals 14 residues. Germline values: CDR1 MNHNY, CDR2 SVGAGI (reference sequence). Losses at the gene ends were 4 bases for V and 7 bases for J; bases not matched to a gene: 9. The sample comprised PBMCs. The chain couples TRBV6-6 to TRBJ2-7; 8 bases align to TRBD1. The clonotype was recovered from a woman in her thirties in good health and CMV-seropositive. The CDR3: CASSSDGQGREQYF. CDR3 coding DNA: TGTGCCAGCAGTTCCGACGGACAGGGAAGAGAGCAGTACTTC.